This TCR beta chain was documented in a study of blood T cell repertoires in COVID-19. Study as a whole: The cDNA or gDNA used as material had been derived from T cells, B-cell-depleted T cells, or PBMCs.

The CDR3 runs 11 residues. The V end lost 4 bases, the J end lost 8 bases, and 8 bases lay between the germline ends. This table comes from immunoSEQ multiplex PCR, and its TCRdb copy is limited to in-frame clones, with some not included. The table has 150,000 or so clones, roughly four fifths seen once; the top ten hold approximately 14%. This rearrangement joins TRBV12-3 or TRBV12-4 to TRBJ1-2; no clear D gene. The TCR comes from a human donor with acute or convalescent COVID-19. The donor label of this sample is uncertain. Material: peripheral blood. This CDR3 is CASSSLEGYTF. CDR3 DNA: TGTGCCAGCAGTTCCCTCGAGGGCTACACCTTC.